This TCR beta chain was observed in a study of metastatic and nonmetastatic thyroid tumors (TCRdb year 2020). Background for the entire study: Repertoires were compared across peripheral blood and tumor or nodule tissue samples from malignant and benign thyroid patients.

Results the study describes overall, beyond this receptor: In both blood and tumor samples, malignant tumors were reported to have significantly higher TCR beta diversity than benign nodules.

Notes on this clone: It has no known antigen specificity. The sample holds no much larger clone one base away, and base qualities are not on file.

Via the germline V gene, CDR1 is MNHEY and CDR2 SVGEGT. The CDR3 covers 15 residues, taking in both the cysteine and the phenylalanine. CDR3 DNA is the only sequence kept; it has 45 bases, read in frame from the first base. Trimming removed 2 bases from V and 3 bases from J, leaving 11 bases between the germline ends. No treatment had been received by any patient before thyroid surgery. Using T-cell receptor beta sequencing, the study looked back at clinical samples from patients collected from about 2011 to 2019. The library came from PCR. Sequenced on an Illumina HiSeq 4000. The TCR beta-chain CDR3 region of each patient was profiled by high-throughput sequencing. As for how the authors treated the data: Drawing on CDR3 differences between clinicopathological groups, the researchers built a classifier meant to tell apart patients with distant-metastatic papillary thyroid cancer. The Shannon index was used to assess repertoire diversity, and the Morisita-Horn index was used to assess tumor-blood repertoire similarity. Starting from the raw public reads, TCRdb applied fastp trimming at Q25, assembled clones with MiXCR and retained in-frame beta chains. TCRdb assigned the V and J calls; the authors' analysis was not used. Counted in this sample were roughly 7,800 clones; around 30% of them appeared once. Together, the top ten hold around two fifths of the sample.

The rearranged segments are TRBV6-2 or TRBV6-3 and TRBJ1-5; the D segment cannot be called with confidence. Sequencing was carried out using tumor tissue. This sequence originates from a male donor with papillary thyroid cancer or a benign thyroid nodule (not recorded which). Some clones in this sample may be carry-over from other donors' samples. The CDR3 sequence is CASSYDGRLNQPQHF. The sequenced DNA: TGTGCCAGCAGTTACGACGGGCGGCTCAATCAGCCCCAGCATTTT.